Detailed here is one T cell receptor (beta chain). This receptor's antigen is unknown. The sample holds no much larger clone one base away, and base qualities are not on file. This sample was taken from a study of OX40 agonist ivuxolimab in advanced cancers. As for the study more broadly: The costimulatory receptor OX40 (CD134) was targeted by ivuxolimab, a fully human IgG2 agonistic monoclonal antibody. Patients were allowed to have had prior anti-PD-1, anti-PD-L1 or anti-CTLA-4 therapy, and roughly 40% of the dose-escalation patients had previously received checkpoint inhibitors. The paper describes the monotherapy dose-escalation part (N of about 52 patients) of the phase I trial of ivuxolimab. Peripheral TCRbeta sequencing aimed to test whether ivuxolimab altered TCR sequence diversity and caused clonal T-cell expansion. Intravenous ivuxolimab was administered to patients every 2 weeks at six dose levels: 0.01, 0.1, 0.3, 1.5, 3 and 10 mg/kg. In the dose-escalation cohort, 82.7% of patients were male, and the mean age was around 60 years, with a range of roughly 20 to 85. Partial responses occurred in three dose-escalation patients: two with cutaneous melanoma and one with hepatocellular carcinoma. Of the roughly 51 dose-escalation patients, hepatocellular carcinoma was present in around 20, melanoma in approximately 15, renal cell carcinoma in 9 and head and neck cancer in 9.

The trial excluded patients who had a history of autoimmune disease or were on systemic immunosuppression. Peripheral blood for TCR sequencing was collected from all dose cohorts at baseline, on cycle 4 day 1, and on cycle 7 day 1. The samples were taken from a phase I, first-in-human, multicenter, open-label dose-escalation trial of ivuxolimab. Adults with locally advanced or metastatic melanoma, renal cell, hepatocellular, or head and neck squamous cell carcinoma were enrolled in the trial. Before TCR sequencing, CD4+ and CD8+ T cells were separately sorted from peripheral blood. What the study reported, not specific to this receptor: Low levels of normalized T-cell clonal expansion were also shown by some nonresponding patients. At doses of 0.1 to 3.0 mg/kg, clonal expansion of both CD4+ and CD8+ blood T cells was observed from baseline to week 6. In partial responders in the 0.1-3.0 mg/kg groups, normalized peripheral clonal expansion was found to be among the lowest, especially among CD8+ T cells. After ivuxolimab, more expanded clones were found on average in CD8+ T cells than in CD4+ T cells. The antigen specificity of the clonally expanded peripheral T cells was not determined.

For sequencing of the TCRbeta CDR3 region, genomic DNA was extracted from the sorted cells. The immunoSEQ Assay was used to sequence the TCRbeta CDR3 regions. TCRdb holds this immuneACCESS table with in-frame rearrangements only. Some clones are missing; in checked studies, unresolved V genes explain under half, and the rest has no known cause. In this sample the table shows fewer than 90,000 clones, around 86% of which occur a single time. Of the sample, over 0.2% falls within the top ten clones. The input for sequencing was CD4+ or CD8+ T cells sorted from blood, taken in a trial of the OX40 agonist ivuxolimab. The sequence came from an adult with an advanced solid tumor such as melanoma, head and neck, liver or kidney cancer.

CDR3 protein: CASSLSTGTDTQYF. The DNA is TGTGCCAGCAGTTTATCAACAGGCACAGATACGCAGTATTTT. The V and J segments used are TRBV27 and TRBJ2-3, with the D gene not clear enough to name. According to the germline V gene (reference sequence), CDR1 reads MNHEY and CDR2 reads SMNVEV. Measured from the cysteine to the phenylalanine, the CDR3 is 14 residues long. Only the CDR3 part of the read is kept: 42 bases, read in frame from the first base. Cut back by 0 bases and 1 base, the V and J ends lie 5 bases apart.